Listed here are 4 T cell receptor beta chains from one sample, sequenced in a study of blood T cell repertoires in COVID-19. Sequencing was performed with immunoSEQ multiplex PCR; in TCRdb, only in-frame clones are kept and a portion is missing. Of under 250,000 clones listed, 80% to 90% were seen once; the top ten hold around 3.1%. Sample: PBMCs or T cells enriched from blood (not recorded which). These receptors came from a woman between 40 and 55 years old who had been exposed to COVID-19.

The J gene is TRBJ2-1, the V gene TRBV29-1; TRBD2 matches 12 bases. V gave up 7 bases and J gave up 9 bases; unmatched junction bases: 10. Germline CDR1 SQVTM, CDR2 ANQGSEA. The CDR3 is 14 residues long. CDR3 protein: CSAVTSGGSGEQFF. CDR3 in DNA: TGCAGCGCCGTGACTAGCGGGGGAAGCGGTGAGCAGTTCTTC.

This chain's CDR3 is CASSSPGTGAVTEAFF. The CDR3 DNA sequence: TGCGCCAGCAGCTCACCTGGGACAGGGGCCGTCACTGAAGCTTTCTTT. V is TRBV5-1 and J is TRBJ1-1, with TRBD1 matching over 10 bases. The V segment lost 3 bases and the J segment 4 bases; nucleotides outside the gene matches: 9. Germline V lookup: CDR1 SGHRS, CDR2 YFSETQ. The CDR3 loop spans 16 amino acids.

The CDR3: CASSFRGTGNTEAFF. As DNA, the CDR3 is TGTGCCAGCAGCTTTAGAGGGACAGGGAACACTGAAGCTTTCTTT. The V and J genes are TRBV9 and TRBJ1-1, with 8 bases identical to TRBD1. Germline CDR1 reads SGDLS; CDR2 reads YYNGEE. The length of the CDR3 is 15 residues. The ends lost 4 bases at V and 1 base at J; junction bases unmatched: 6.

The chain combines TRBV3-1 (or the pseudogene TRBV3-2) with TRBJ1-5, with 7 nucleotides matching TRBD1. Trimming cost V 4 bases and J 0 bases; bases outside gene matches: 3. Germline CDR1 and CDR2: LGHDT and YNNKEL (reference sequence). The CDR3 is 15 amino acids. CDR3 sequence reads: CASSPRDSSNQPQHF. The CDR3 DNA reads TGTGCCAGCAGCCCGAGGGACAGTAGCAATCAGCCCCAGCATTTT.